This T cell receptor (beta chain) was captured by sequencing in a study of blood T cell repertoires in COVID-19. In the original analysis: Amplification from reference gene primers served as the basis for estimated nucleated cell counts. Sequenced by immunoSEQ multiplex PCR; TCRdb stores in-frame clones only, minus some. The V and J calls and clone size are taken from that table; D and trimming were inferred from the DNA. Found here are 150,000 or so clones, more than 75% of them singletons; the top ten hold about 16%. Germline V lookup: CDR1 WNHNN, CDR2 SYGVQD (reference sequence). The CDR3 spans 14 residues. Trimming at V came to 5 bases and at J to 5 bases, leaving 6 bases not matched to a gene.

The gene calls are TRBV10-1 and TRBJ1-1; TRBD1 agrees at 9 bases. The clonotype was recovered from a human donor with acute or convalescent COVID-19. The donor label of this sample is uncertain. The sequenced material came from peripheral blood. CDR3 in DNA: TGCGCCAGCAGTCCCTCGACAGGGGGAACTGAAGCTTTCTTT. Its protein product is CASSPSTGGTEAFF.